The T cell receptor beta chain described here comes from a study of shared clonotypes between healthy human individuals. The protocol was immunoSEQ multiplex PCR, while the TCRdb copy is restricted to in-frame clones and leaves out a portion. The repertoire holds 2.5 million or so clones, approximately 92% seen once, with over 0.12% in the top ten. The sample taken for sequencing was naive CD4+ T cells sorted from blood. Sample subset: CD45RA+ positively selected. The TCR was taken from a man between 18 and 35 years old in good health.

The CDR3 spells CASSVGDRYSNQPQHF. The CDR3 DNA follows: TGTGCCAGTAGTGTGGGGGACAGGTATAGCAATCAGCCCCAGCATTTT. This chain connects TRBV19 to TRBJ1-5, with 8 bases that match TRBD1. Germline CDR1 is LNHDA and CDR2 is SQIVND (reference sequence). The CDR3 is 16 amino acids. V lost 5 bases, J lost 0 bases, and 6 bases stayed unmatched. The whole variable domain, remainder taken from reference TRBV19 and TRBJ1-5, is DGGITQSPKYLFRKEGQNVTLSCEQNLNHDAMYWYRQDPGQGLRLIYYSQIVNDFQKGDIAEGYSVSREKKESFPLTVTSAQKNPTAFYLCASSVGDRYSNQPQHFGDGTRLSIL.